Listed here are 22 T cell receptor beta chains from one sample, sequenced in a study of human T cells and chemical hapten exposure. TCRdb fed the RACE reads into MiXCR, producing one record per CDR3 protein. The table includes around 360,000 distinct CDR3 sequences, under 6.5% detected once. The time point was: patch test 2, 6 weeks after DPC sensitization. The treatment was: therapeutic diphenylcyclopropenone sensitization with weekly scalp DPC. The material sequenced was whole blood, taken in connection with sensitization to the hapten diphenylcyclopropenone (DPC). These receptors were collected from a woman under 30 with alopecia areata. Some clones in this sample may be carry-over from other donors' samples.

This clonotype has at least ten counts. The V and J genes are TRBV12-3 or TRBV12-4 and TRBJ1-4, with 7 bases matching TRBD1. The V gene end was trimmed by 6 bases and the J gene end by 5 bases; junction bases not matched to a gene: 6. The CDR3 has 14 amino acids. As DNA, the CDR3 is TGTGCCAGCAGCTTCAGGGGGGGGAATGAAAAACTGTTTTTT. It yields the protein CASSFRGGNEKLFF.

Only a few counts were recorded for this clonotype. The chain joins TRBV6-5 to TRBJ2-4; perhaps TRBD2 as D (7 bases). V dropped 11 bases and J dropped 5 bases, with 13 bases sitting between them. This CDR3 region has 12 residues. Germline V gives CDR1 MNHEY, CDR2 SVGAGI. The CDR3 sequence is CAAGAPENIQYF. For the CDR3, the DNA is TGTGCCGCGGGGGCCCCTGAAAACATTCAGTACTTC.

The sample holds a few counts of this clonotype. The V call is TRBV7-8, the J call TRBJ2-3; 8 positions match TRBD2. The CDR3 length is 15 residues. V shed 6 bases, J shed 5 bases, and the junction held 10 bases outside the gene matches. Germline values: CDR1 SGHVS, CDR2 FQNEAQ. The CDR3 DNA is TGTGCCAGCAGGGGTCGACGGGGGGGGCGAGATACGCAGTATTTT. Translated, it gives CASRGRRGGRDTQYF.

The chain links TRBV6-2 or TRBV6-3 to TRBJ2-3, with 7 nucleotides matching TRBD2. The CDR3 extends over 16 amino acids. The J segment lost 2 bases and the V segment lost 5 bases, leaving 10 bases of the junction unmatched. Germline CDR1 and CDR2: MNHEY and SVGEGT. CDR3 bases: TGTGCCAGCAGTCTCTTTCTCGGGGGGACCACAGATACGCAGTATTTT. Translation: CASSLFLGGTTDTQYF.

This clonotype appeared many times. This chain links TRBV7-2 with TRBJ1-5, with 7 bases that match TRBD1. CDR1 and CDR2 (germline): SGHTA, FQGNSA. This CDR3 spans 16 amino acids. The V and J ends lost 3 bases and 1 base, in that order; junction bases with no gene match: 6. CDR3 loop: CASSFTGTASNQPQHF. DNA for the CDR3: TGTGCCAGCAGCTTCACCGGGACAGCCAGCAATCAGCCCCAGCATTTT.

This clonotype was counted a few times. Just one base apart from a much larger clone, this may be a read error. The chain recombines TRBV27 with TRBJ1-1; D may be TRBD1 (5 bases). V gave up 5 bases and J gave up 1 base, with 5 bases separating them. This CDR3 has 12 amino acids. Germline V CDR1 and CDR2: MNHEY, SMNVEV (reference sequence). CDR3 DNA sequence: TGTGCCAGCAGTGGGGCGAACACTGAAGCTTTCTTT. Amino acids: CASSGANTEAFF.

A few counts support this clonotype. The chain couples TRBV5-6 to TRBJ2-7; possibly TRBD2 for D (6 bases). CDR1 and CDR2 from the germline V gene are SGHDT and YYEEEE. V lost 0 bases and J 1 base, leaving 14 bases between the germline ends. The CDR3 is 16 amino acids. The chain's CDR3 is CASSLEGGARSYEQYF. The CDR3 DNA sequence: TGTGCCAGCAGCTTGGAAGGCGGGGCTCGATCCTACGAGCAGTACTTC.

This clonotype was counted a few times. V gene TRBV6-6 combines with J gene TRBJ1-4; D is unclear. The germline CDR1 and CDR2 sequences are MNHNY and SVGAGI (reference sequence). CDR3 length equals 15 residues. Trimming shortened V by 0 bases and J by 6 bases, and 11 bases separated the two germline ends. The CDR3 DNA follows: TGTGCCAGCAGTTACTCGAGGGCAGTTGATGAAAAACTGTTTTTT. Encoded protein: CASSYSRAVDEKLFF.

This clonotype has ten or more counts. The rearrangement links TRBV6-2 or TRBV6-3 to TRBJ1-5; 7 bases are shared with TRBD1. The V and J ends lost 6 bases and 3 bases, in that order; junction bases with no gene match: 8. CDR3 length: 15 residues. Per germline, CDR1 MNHEY and CDR2 SVGEGT. CDR3: CASRDREIDNQPQHF. CDR3 sequence (DNA): TGTGCCAGCAGAGACAGGGAGATTGACAATCAGCCCCAGCATTTT.

The V and J genes are TRBV7-2 and TRBJ2-3; the D is unclear. The CDR3 runs 14 residues. CDR1 is SGHTA, CDR2 FQGNSA, per germline. V was pared by 2 bases and J by 2 bases, with 8 bases between. The CDR3 nucleotides are TGTGCCAGCAGCTTACGGCAGTTCACAGATACGCAGTATTTT. Its translation: CASSLRQFTDTQYF.

The rearrangement joins TRBV21-1 to TRBJ1-5. TRBV21-1 is tagged as a pseudogene. The CDR3 length is 13 residues. The CDR3 bases are TGTGCCAGCAGGCCGAGGAGCAATCAGCCCCAGCATTTT. Protein: CASRPRSNQPQHF.

This clonotype was found many times. The chain links TRBV5-6 to TRBJ1-1; 8 bases line up with TRBD1. The CDR3 consists of 15 residues. Trimming at V came to 7 bases and at J to 1 base, leaving 9 bases not matched to a gene. CDR1 is SGHDT, CDR2 YYEEEE, per germline. This chain's CDR3 is CASSVGGQGNTEAFF. CDR3 bases: TGTGCCAGCTCAGTGGGTGGACAGGGGAACACTGAAGCTTTCTTT.

This clonotype has at least ten counts. The J gene is TRBJ1-4, the V gene TRBV21-1; no check of the table's D call, TRBD1, against the DNA was made. TRBV21-1 is assigned pseudogene status. CDR3 length: 17 amino acids. The CDR3 DNA reads as TGTGCCAGCAGCAAAACCCCCCGGGCGGGGGATGGTGAAAAACTGTTTTTT. This codes for CASSKTPRAGDGEKLFF.

This clonotype was picked up many times. The rearrangement links TRBV4-2 to TRBJ1-1; the D is unclear. Germline lookup yields CDR1 LGHNA and CDR2 YNFKEQ. The CDR3 extends over 18 amino acids. The ends were cut back, 0 bases at V and 3 bases at J, with 20 bases in the middle. CDR3 residues: CASSQESRLNRPYTEAFF. In DNA form, the CDR3 reads TGTGCCAGCAGCCAAGAATCCCGCCTGAACCGGCCCTACACTGAAGCTTTCTTT.

In this sample, this clonotype turned up many times. The CDR3, as DNA: TGCAGTGCCTCGCTTCTCTCAGTGGAGAACACTGAAGCTTTCTTT. Its protein product is CSASLLSVENTEAFF. The chain uses TRBV20-1 and TRBJ1-1; no firm D call. Trimming took off 6 bases at V and 1 base at J, with 18 bases between the two ends. This CDR3 is 15 amino acids long. Germline V CDR1 and CDR2: DFQATT, SNEGSKA (reference sequence).

This clonotype occurred a few times. The chain recombines TRBV9 with TRBJ2-7, with 8 nucleotides matching TRBD1. The CDR3 is made up of 15 amino acids. From germline, CDR1 is SGDLS and CDR2 YYNGEE. V lost 0 bases and J lost 0; bases outside the gene matches: 2. CDR3 coding DNA: TGTGCCAGCAGCGTAGGGACAGGGATCTCCTACGAGCAGTACTTC. This translates into CASSVGTGISYEQYF.

In its sample, this clonotype was seen a few times. V and J are TRBV24-1 and TRBJ2-2; D gene unclear. Germline-derived CDR1 and CDR2 are KGHDR and SFDVKD. V dropped 3 bases and J dropped 0 bases, with 13 bases sitting between them. The CDR3 is made up of 17 amino acids. CDR3 sequence: CATSDMIDTTNTGELFF. CDR3 DNA: TGTGCCACCAGTGATATGATCGACACGACGAACACCGGGGAGCTGTTTTTT.

The rearrangement links TRBV5-4 to TRBJ1-2; 9 positions agree with TRBD1. V dropped 4 bases and J dropped 7; count of bases not matched to a gene: 8. Germline V gives CDR1 SGHNT, CDR2 YYREEE (reference sequence). This CDR3 has 14 amino acids. This CDR3 is CASSLGTGGSGYTF. The CDR3 DNA is TGTGCCAGCAGCCTGGGAACAGGGGGCTCTGGCTACACCTTC.

This clonotype was detected only a few times. The chain links TRBV28 to TRBJ1-5; 8 bases match TRBD1. Looked up from germline, CDR1 is MDHEN and CDR2 is SYDVKM. V lost 1 base to trimming and J lost 3 bases; unmatched junction nucleotides: 8. The CDR3 totals 17 residues. CDR3 protein: CASSLSWTGPFNQPQHF. DNA for the CDR3: TGTGCCAGCAGTTTATCCTGGACAGGGCCCTTCAATCAGCCCCAGCATTTT. Full variable domain (outside the CDR3, taken from reference TRBV28 and TRBJ1-5): DVKVTQSSRYLVKRTGEKVFLECVQDMDHENMFWYRQDPGLGLRLIYFSYDVKMKEKGDIPEGYSVSREKKERFSLILESASTNQTSMYLCASSLSWTGPFNQPQHFGDGTRLSIL.

CDR3 region: CASSLVLQGSGANVLTF. The CDR3 nucleotides read TGCGCCAGCAGCTTGGTTTTACAGGGCTCTGGGGCCAACGTCCTGACTTTC. The genes are TRBV5-1 and TRBJ2-6; D possibly corresponds to TRBD1 (6 bases). The length of the CDR3 is 17 residues. The germline V gene has CDR1 SGHRS and CDR2 YFSETQ. Trimming took off 0 bases at V and 0 bases at J, with 10 bases between the two ends.

The table lists this clonotype with a few counts. The rearrangement links TRBV24-1 to TRBJ2-1; 11 positions agree with TRBD2. V lost 6 bases to trimming and J lost 3 bases; unmatched junction nucleotides: 9. Per germline, CDR1 KGHDR and CDR2 SFDVKD. The CDR3 length is 17 residues. The chain's CDR3 is CATSSSGGPKFYNEQFF. In nucleotides, the CDR3 is TGTGCCACCAGTTCTAGCGGGGGGCCCAAATTCTACAATGAGCAGTTCTTC.

This clonotype occurred many times. This chain joins TRBV29-1 and TRBJ2-5, with 7 nucleotides matching TRBD1. The J segment lost 4 bases and the V segment lost 6 bases, leaving 5 bases of the junction unmatched. Germline loops: CDR1 SQVTM, CDR2 ANQGSEA. The CDR3 runs to 12 residues. CDR3 in DNA: TGCAGCGTCCCCGGACAGGCAGAGACCCAGTACTTC. Translating gives CSVPGQAETQYF.